Detailed here is one T cell receptor (beta chain). The data stem from a study of patients and donors after allogeneic stem cell transplantation. V was pared by 7 bases and J by 1 base, with 5 bases of the junction left unmatched. The CDR3 sequence is 14 residues long. TCRdb recomputed calls from the RT-PCR reads with MiXCR, one row per CDR3 protein. The sample has 65,000 to 80,000 distinct CDR3 sequences; approximately 25% are singletons. The sequence was collected from a human donor who was either an allogeneic HSCT recipient or a stem cell or donor lymphocyte infusion donor (not recorded which). It is not recorded whose cells these are; they may come from a transplant donor. This chain links TRBV12-3 or TRBV12-4 with TRBJ1-1; 8 bases line up with TRBD1. The sequenced material came from blood, either unsorted or a sorted T cell fraction (not recorded which). This CDR3 is CASTTDRANTEAFF. CDR3 nucleotide sequence: TGTGCCAGCACCACGGACAGGGCGAACACTGAAGCTTTCTTT.